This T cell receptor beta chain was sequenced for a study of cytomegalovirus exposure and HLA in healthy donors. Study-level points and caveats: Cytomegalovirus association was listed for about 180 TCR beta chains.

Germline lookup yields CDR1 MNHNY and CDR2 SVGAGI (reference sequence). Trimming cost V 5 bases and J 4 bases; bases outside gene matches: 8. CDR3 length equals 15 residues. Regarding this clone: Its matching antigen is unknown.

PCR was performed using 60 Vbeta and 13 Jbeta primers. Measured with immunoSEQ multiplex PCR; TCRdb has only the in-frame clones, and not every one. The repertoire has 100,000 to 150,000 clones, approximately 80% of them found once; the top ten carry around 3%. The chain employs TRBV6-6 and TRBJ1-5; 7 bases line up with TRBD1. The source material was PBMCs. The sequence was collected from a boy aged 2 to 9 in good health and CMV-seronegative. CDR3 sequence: CASSPDRVRNQPQHF. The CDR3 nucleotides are TGTGCCAGCAGTCCAGACAGGGTTCGGAATCAGCCCCAGCATTTT.